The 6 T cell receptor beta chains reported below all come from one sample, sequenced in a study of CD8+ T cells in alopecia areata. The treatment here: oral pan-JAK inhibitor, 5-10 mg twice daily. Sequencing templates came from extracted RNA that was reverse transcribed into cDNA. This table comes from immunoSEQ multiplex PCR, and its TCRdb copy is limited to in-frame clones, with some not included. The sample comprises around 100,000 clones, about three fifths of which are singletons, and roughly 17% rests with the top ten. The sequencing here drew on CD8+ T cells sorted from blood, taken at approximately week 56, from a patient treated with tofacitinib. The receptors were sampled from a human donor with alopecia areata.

The CDR3 DNA follows: TGTGCCAGCAGCACAGGGGCACGGGGTGAAGCTTTCTTT. Protein: CASSTGARGEAFF. This rearrangement joins TRBV25-1 to TRBJ1-1; 7 nucleotides agree with TRBD1. The CDR3 is made up of 13 amino acids. Trimming removed 6 bases from V and 7 bases from J; junction bases left unmatched: 8. Germline CDR1 is MGHDK and CDR2 is SYGVNS.

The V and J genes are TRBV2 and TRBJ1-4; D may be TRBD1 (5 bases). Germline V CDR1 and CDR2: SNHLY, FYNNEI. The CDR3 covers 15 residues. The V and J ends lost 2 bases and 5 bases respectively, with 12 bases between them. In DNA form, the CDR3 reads TGTGCCAGCAGTGAACACGGGGCATCCAATGAAAAACTGTTTTTT. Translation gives CASSEHGASNEKLFF.

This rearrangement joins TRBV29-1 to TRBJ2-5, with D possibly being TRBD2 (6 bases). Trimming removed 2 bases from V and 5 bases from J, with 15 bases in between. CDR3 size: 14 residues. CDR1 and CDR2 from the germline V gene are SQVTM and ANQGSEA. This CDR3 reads CSVEIGEVLETQYF. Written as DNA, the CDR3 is TGCAGCGTTGAAATTGGGGAGGTTCTGGAGACCCAGTACTTC. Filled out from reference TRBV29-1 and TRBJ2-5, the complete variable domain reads SAVISQKPSRDICQRGTSLTIQCQVDSQVTMMFWYRQQPGQSLTLIATANQGSEATYESGFVIDKFPISRPNLTFSTLTVSNMSPEDSSIYLCSVEIGEVLETQYFGPGTRLLVL.

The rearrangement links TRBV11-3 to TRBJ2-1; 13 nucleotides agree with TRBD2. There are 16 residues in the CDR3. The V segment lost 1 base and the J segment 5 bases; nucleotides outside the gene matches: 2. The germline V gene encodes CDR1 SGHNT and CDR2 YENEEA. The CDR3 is CASSLGGLAGNNEQFF. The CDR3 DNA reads TGTGCCAGCAGCTTAGGGGGACTAGCGGGAAACAATGAGCAGTTCTTC.

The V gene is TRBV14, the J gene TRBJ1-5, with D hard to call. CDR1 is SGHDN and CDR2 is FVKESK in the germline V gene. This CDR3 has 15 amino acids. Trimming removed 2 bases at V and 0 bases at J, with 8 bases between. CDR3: CASSQSGFSNQPQHF. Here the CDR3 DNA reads TGTGCCAGCAGCCAATCCGGGTTTAGCAATCAGCCCCAGCATTTT.

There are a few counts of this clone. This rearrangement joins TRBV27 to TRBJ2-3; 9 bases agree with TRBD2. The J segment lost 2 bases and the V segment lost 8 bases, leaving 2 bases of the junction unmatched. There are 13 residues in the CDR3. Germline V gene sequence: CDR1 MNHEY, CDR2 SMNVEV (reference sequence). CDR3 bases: TGTGCCAGCCGCGGGGGGGCCACAGATACGCAGTATTTT. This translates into CASRGGATDTQYF.